Following are 16 T cell receptor beta chains from one sample sequenced in a study of T cells expressing NK-cell markers. One entry per CDR3 protein, without DNA, is what TCRdb gives after re-calling the 5' RACE reads. This table lists about 380,000 distinct CDR3 sequences. Material: blood T cells: a sorted CD56 or NKG2C T cell subset, CD4+ or CD8+ T cells, or bulk PBMC T cells (not recorded which). The source of these receptors is a man between 18 and 69 years old in good health.

The chain recombines TRBV9 with TRBJ1-6; with no DNA, the TCRdb D assignment of TRBD1 cannot be verified. CDR1 and CDR2 (germline): SGDLS, YYNGEE. This CDR3 has 15 amino acids. The CDR3 region is CASSVEQGSNSPLHF.

The chain joins TRBV4-2 to TRBJ2-7. The germline gives CDR1 LGHNA, CDR2 YNFKEQ. CDR3 length: 11 amino acids. This CDR3 is CASGRTGEQYF.

The chain uses TRBV5-4 and TRBJ2-3; TCRdb gives TRBD2 as the D gene, but with no DNA this cannot be confirmed. This CDR3 comprises 16 residues. Germline loops: CDR1 SGHNT, CDR2 YYREEE (reference sequence). CDR3: CASSPDSGGFTDTQYF.

This chain connects TRBV20-1 to TRBJ2-2; TCRdb's D gene call, TRBD2, goes unchecked for lack of DNA. CDR1 is DFQATT and CDR2 is SNEGSKA in the germline V gene (reference sequence). CDR3 length: 11 residues. This CDR3 reads CSAWRVGELFF.

The chain couples TRBV18 to TRBJ1-2; TCRdb names TRBD1, which stays unverified in the absence of DNA. CDR1 is KGHSH and CDR2 is LQKENI in the germline V gene. The CDR3 is made up of 15 amino acids. The CDR3 here is CASSPSGQGEYGYTF. Full variable domain (outside the CDR3, taken from reference TRBV18 and TRBJ1-2): NAGVMQNPRHLVRRRGQEARLRCSPMKGHSHVYWYRQLPEEGLKFMVYLQKENIIDESGMPKERFSAEFPKEGPSILRIQQVVRGDSAAYFCASSPSGQGEYGYTFGSGTRLTVV.

The chain joins TRBV6-6 to TRBJ2-7; TCRdb gives TRBD1 as the D gene, but with no DNA this cannot be confirmed. Germline assignment: CDR1 MNHNY and CDR2 SVGAGI (reference sequence). This CDR3 has 13 amino acids. The CDR3 sequence: CASNTDRGSEQYF.

V usage is TRBV3-1 and J usage is TRBJ2-7; TCRdb selects TRBD1, and the lack of DNA leaves this call unchecked. CDR1 is LGHDT, CDR2 YNNKEL, per germline (reference sequence). The CDR3 covers 16 residues. The CDR3 loop reads CASSQGIGGQGYEQYF.

This chain uses TRBV19 with TRBJ2-3. Germline CDR1 reads LNHDA; CDR2 reads SQIVND (reference sequence). The length of the CDR3 is 14 residues. The CDR3 reads CASSIEGTRATQYF.

The CDR3 here is CASSILGRSNTGELFF. The chain uses TRBV11-1 and TRBJ2-2. The CDR3 sequence is 16 residues long. Germline lookup yields CDR1 SGHAT and CDR2 FQDESV (reference sequence).

The V call is TRBV7-8, the J call TRBJ2-1. This CDR3 is 14 amino acids long. CDR1 is SGHVS, CDR2 FQNEAQ, per germline. The chain's CDR3 is CASSLHGSMDEQFF.

The V call is TRBV29-1, the J call TRBJ2-3; the D call from TCRdb, TRBD2, cannot be confirmed without DNA. The CDR3 has 14 amino acids. The germline V gene has CDR1 SQVTM and CDR2 ANQGSEA. This chain's CDR3 is CSVLAGGSADTQYF.

The chain is built from TRBV7-2 and TRBJ2-7; checking the TCRdb D call of TRBD1 is not possible without DNA. Per germline, CDR1 SGHTA and CDR2 FQGNSA. The CDR3 is made up of 15 amino acids. CDR3 residues: CASSFRGHTSYEQYF.

V is TRBV5-6 and J is TRBJ1-4; TCRdb names TRBD1, which stays unverified in the absence of DNA. The CDR3 has 14 residues. Germline V gene sequence: CDR1 SGHDT, CDR2 YYEEEE. This chain's CDR3 is CAKIKRQGCEKLFF.

The chain couples TRBV6-5 to TRBJ2-7; TCRdb returns TRBD1, unconfirmable since there is no DNA. Germline assignment: CDR1 MNHEY and CDR2 SVGAGI. This CDR3 has 17 residues. CDR3 loop: CASSSVPGAGSPYEQYF.

The chain joins TRBV5-6 to TRBJ2-3; TCRdb selects TRBD1, and the lack of DNA leaves this call unchecked. The CDR3 is 13 residues long. The V gene's germline CDR1 is SGHDT and CDR2 YYEEEE. CDR3 residues: CASSPGRQGTQYF. Variable domain in full (rest from reference TRBV5-6 and TRBJ2-3): DAGVTQSPTHLIKTRGQQVTLRCSPKSGHDTVSWYQQALGQGPQFIFQYYEEEERQRGNFPDRFSGHQFPNYSSELNVNALLLGDSALYLCASSPGRQGTQYFGPGTRLTVL.

The rearrangement links TRBV6-2 or TRBV6-3 to TRBJ2-7; TCRdb's D gene call, TRBD2, goes unchecked for lack of DNA. The CDR3 runs 15 residues. In germline, CDR1 is MNHEY, CDR2 SVGEGT. The CDR3 spells CASRKTASGPYEQYF.